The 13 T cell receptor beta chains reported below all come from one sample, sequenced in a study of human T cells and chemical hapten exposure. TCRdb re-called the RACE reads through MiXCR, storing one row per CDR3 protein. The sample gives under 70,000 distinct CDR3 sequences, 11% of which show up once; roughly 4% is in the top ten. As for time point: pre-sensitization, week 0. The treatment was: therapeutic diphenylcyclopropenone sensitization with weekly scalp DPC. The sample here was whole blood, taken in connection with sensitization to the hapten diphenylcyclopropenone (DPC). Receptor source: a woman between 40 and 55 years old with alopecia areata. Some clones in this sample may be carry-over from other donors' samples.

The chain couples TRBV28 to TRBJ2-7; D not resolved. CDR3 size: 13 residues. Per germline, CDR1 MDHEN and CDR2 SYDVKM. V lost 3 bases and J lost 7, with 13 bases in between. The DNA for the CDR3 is TGTGCCAGCAGTTTGGGTATATGGTTAGAGCAGTACTTC. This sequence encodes CASSLGIWLEQYF.

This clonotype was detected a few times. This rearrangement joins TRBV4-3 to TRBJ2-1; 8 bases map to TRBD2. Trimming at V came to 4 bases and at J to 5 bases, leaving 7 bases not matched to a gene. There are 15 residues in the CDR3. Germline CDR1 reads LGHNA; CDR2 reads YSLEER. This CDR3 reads CASSRSHGGDNEQFF. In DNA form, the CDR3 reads TGCGCCAGCAGCCGTTCCCACGGGGGGGACAATGAGCAGTTCTTC.

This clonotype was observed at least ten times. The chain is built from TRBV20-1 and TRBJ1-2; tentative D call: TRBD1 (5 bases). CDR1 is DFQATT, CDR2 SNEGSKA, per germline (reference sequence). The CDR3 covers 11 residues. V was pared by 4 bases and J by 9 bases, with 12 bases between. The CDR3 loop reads CSANRGYSYTF. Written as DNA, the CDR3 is TGCAGTGCTAACCGGGGCTACAGCTACACCTTC.

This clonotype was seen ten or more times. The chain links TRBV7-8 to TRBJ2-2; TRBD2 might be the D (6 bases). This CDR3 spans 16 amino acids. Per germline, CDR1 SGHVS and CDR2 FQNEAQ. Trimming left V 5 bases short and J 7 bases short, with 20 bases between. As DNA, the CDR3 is TGTGCCAGCAGCCAATTCTTCGCGGGATACGGCGGGGAGCTGTTTTTT. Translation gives CASSQFFAGYGGELFF.

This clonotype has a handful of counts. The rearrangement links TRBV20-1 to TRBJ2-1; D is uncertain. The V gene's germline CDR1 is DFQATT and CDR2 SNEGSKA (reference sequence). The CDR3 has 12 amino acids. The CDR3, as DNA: TGCAGCGTGGGCCGGCTGTACAATGAGCAGTTCTTC. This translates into CSVGRLYNEQFF.

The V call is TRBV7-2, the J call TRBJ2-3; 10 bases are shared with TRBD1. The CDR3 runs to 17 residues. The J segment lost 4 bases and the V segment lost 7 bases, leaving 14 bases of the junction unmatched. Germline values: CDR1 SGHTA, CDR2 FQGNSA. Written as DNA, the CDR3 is TGTGCCAGCACCATGAAATCGACAGGGGGCGCCGCAGATACGCAGTATTTT. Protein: CASTMKSTGGAADTQYF.

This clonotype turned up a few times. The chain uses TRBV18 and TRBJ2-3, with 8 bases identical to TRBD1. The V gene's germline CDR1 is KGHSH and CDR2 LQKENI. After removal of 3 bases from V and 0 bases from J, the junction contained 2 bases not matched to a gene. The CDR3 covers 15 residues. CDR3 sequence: CASSPGQASTDTQYF. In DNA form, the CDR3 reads TGTGCCAGCTCACCGGGACAGGCCAGCACAGATACGCAGTATTTT.

The CDR3 here is CASSLGQGVGETQYF. CDR3 nucleotide sequence: TGTGCCAGCAGCTTGGGTCAGGGGGTTGGAGAGACCCAGTACTTC. The chain has TRBV5-4 and TRBJ2-5, with 7 bases aligning to TRBD1. Trimming cost V 0 bases and J 4 bases; bases outside gene matches: 6. The CDR3 is made up of 15 amino acids. Germline V lookup: CDR1 SGHNT, CDR2 YYREEE (reference sequence).

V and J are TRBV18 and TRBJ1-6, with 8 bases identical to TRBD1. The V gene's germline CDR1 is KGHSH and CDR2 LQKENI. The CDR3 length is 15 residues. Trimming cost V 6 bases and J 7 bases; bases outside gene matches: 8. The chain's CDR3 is CASSETGAGNSPLHF. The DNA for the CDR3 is TGTGCCAGCTCCGAGACAGGGGCTGGGAATTCACCCCTCCACTTT.

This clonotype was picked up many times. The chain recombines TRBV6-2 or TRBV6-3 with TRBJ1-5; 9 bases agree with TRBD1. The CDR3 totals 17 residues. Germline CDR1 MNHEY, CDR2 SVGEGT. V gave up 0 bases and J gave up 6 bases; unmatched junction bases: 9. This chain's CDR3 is CASSYSKGTGFSQPQHF. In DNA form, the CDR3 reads TGTGCCAGCAGTTACTCGAAGGGGACAGGGTTTAGTCAGCCCCAGCATTTT.

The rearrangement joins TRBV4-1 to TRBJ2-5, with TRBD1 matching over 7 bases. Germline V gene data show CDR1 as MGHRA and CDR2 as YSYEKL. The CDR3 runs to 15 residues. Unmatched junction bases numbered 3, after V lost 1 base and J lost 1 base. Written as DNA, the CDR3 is TGCGCCAGCAGCCAAGGCCACAGGGGCCAAGAGACCCAGTACTTC. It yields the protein CASSQGHRGQETQYF.

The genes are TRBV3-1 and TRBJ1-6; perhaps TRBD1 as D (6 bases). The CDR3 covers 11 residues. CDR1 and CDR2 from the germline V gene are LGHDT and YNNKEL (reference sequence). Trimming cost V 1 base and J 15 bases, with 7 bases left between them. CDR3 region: CASSQAGVLHF. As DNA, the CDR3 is TGTGCCAGCAGCCAAGCAGGGGTCCTCCACTTT.

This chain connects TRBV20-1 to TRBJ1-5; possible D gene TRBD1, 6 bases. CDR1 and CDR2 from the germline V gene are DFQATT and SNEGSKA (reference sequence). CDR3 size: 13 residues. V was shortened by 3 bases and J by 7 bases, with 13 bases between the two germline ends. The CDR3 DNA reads TGCAGTGCTAGTCGCCAGGGGAGGCAGCCCCAGCATTTT. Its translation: CSASRQGRQPQHF.